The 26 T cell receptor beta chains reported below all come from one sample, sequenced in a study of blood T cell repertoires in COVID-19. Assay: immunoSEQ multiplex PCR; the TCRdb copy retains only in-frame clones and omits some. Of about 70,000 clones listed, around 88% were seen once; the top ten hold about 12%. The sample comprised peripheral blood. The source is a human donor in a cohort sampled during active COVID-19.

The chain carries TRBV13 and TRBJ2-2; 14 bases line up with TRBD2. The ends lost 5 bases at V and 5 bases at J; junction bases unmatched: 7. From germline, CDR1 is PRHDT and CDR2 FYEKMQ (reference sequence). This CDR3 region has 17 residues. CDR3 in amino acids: CASSDRLAGGKTGELFF. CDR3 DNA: TGTGCCAGCAGCGACCGACTAGCGGGGGGGAAGACCGGGGAGCTGTTTTTT.

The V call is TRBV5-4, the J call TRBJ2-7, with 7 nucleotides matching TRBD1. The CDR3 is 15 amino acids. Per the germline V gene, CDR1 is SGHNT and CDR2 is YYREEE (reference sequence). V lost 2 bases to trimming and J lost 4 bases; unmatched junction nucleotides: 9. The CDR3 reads CASSFRGQLPYEQYF. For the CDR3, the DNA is TGTGCCAGCAGCTTCAGGGGACAGTTACCTTACGAGCAGTACTTC. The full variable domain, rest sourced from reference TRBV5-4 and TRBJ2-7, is ETGVTQSPTHLIKTRGQQVTLRCSSQSGHNTVSWYQQALGQGPQFIFQYYREEENGRGNFPPRFSGLQFPNYSSELNVNALELDDSALYLCASSFRGQLPYEQYFGPGTRLTVT.

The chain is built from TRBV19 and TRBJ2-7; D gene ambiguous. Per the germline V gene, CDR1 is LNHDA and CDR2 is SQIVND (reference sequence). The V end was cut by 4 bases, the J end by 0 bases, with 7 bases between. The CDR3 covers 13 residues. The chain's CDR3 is CASSTQISYEQYF. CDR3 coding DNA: TGTGCCAGTAGTACACAGATCTCCTACGAGCAGTACTTC.

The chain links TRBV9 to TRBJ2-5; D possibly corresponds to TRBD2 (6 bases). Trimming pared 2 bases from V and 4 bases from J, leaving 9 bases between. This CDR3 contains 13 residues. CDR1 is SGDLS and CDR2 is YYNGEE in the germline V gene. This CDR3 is CASSVGGGETQYF. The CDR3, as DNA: TGTGCCAGCAGCGTGGGGGGTGGAGAGACCCAGTACTTC.

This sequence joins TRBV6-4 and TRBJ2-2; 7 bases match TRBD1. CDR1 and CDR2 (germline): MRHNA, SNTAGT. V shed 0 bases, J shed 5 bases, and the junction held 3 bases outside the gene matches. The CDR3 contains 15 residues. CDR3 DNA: TGTGCCAGCAGTGACTCGACAGGGAGTACCGGGGAGCTGTTTTTT. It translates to CASSDSTGSTGELFF.

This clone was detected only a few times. The CDR3, as DNA: TGTGCCAGCAGCTTAGACCTAGCCTCCATATACGAGCAGTACTTC. This sequence encodes CASSLDLASIYEQYF. This chain uses TRBV11-2 with TRBJ2-7, with D perhaps matching TRBD2 (5 bases). V lost 0 bases and J lost 4, with 13 bases in between. Germline CDR1 and CDR2: SGHAT and FQNNGV. This CDR3 is 15 amino acids long. The variable domain in full, completed from reference TRBV11-2 and TRBJ2-7, reads EAGVAQSPRYKIIEKRQSVAFWCNPISGHATLYWYQQILGQGPKLLIQFQNNGVVDDSQLPKDRFSAERLKGVDSTLKIQPAKLEDSAVYLCASSLDLASIYEQYFGPGTRLTVT.

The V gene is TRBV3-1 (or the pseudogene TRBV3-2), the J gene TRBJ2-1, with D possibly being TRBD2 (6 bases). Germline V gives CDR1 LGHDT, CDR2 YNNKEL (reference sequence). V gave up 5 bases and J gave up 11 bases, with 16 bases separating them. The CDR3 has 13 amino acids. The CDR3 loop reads CASSAGTFSQQFF. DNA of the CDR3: TGTGCCAGCAGCGCGGGGACTTTCTCCCAGCAGTTCTTC.

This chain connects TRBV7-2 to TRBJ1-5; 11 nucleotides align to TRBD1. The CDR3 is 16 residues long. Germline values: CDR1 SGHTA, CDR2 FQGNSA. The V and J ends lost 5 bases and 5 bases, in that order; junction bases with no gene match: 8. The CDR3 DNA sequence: TGTGCCAGCAGCCAGGGGACAGGGGGGCTCGATCAGCCCCAGCATTTT. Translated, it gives CASSQGTGGLDQPQHF.

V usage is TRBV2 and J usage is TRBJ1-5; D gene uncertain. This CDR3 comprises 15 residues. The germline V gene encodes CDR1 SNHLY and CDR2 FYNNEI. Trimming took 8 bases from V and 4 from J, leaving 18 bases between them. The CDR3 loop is CASVEGAPPNQPQHF. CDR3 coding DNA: TGTGCCAGCGTCGAGGGCGCCCCTCCAAATCAGCCCCAGCATTTT.

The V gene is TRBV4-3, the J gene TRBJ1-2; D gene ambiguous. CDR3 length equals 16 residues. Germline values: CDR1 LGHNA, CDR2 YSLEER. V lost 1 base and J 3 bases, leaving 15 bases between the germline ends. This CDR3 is CASSQVYGEGHYGYTF. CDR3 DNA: TGCGCCAGCAGCCAAGTTTATGGAGAAGGCCACTATGGCTACACCTTC.

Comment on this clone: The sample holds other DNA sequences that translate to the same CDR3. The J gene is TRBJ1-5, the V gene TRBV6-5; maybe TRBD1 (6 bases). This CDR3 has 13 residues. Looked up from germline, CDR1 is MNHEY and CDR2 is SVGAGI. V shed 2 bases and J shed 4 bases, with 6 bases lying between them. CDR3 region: CASSYRGNQPQHF. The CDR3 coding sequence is TGTGCCAGCAGTTACAGGGGGAATCAGCCCCAGCATTTT.

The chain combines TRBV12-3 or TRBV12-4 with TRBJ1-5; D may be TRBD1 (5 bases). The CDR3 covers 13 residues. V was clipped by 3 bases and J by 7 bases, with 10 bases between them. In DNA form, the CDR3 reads TGTGCCAGCAGTTTCAGGGCGCGGCAGCCCCAGCATTTT. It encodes CASSFRARQPQHF.

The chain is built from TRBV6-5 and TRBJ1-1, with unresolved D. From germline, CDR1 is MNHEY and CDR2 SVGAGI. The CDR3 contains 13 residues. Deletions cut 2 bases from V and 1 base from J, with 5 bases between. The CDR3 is CASSYGQNTEAFF. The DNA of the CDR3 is TGTGCCAGCAGTTACGGGCAGAACACTGAAGCTTTCTTT.

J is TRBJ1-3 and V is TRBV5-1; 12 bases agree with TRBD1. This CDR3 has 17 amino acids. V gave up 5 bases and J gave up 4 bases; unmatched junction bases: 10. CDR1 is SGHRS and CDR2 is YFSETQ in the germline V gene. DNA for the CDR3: TGCGCCAGCAGTTTTGGTCCGGGACAGGGGGCAGGAAACACCATATATTTT. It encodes CASSFGPGQGAGNTIYF.

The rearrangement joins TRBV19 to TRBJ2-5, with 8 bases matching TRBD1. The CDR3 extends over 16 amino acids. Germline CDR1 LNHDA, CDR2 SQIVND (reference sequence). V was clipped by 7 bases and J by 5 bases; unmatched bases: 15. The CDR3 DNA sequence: TGTGCCAGTAACGGCGCCTATTCGACAGGGGAGGAGACCCAGTACTTC. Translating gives CASNGAYSTGEETQYF.

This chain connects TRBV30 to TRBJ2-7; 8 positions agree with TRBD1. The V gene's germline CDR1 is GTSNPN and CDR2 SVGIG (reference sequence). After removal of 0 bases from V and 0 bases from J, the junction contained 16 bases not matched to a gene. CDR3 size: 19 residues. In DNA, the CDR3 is TGTGCCTGGAGTGTACGTAGGGCAGGGGGCTTCAGGAGCTCCTACGAGCAGTACTTC. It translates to CAWSVRRAGGFRSSYEQYF. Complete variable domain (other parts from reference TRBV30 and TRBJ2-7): SQTIHQWPATLVQPVGSPLSLECTVEGTSNPNLYWYRQAAGRGLQLLFYSVGIGQISSEVPQNLSASRPQDRQFILSSKKLLLSDSGFYLCAWSVRRAGGFRSSYEQYFGPGTRLTVT.

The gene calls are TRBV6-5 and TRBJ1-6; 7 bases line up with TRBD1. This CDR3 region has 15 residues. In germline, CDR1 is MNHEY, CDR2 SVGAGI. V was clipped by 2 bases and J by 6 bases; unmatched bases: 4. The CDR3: CASSYGYRGNSPLHF. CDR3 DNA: TGTGCCAGCAGTTACGGGTACAGGGGTAATTCACCCCTCCACTTT.

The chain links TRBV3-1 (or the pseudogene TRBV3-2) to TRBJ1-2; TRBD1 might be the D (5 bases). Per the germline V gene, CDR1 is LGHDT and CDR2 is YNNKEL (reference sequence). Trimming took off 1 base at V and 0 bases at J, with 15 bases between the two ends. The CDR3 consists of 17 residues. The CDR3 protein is CASSQGSEGTANYGYTF. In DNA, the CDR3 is TGTGCCAGCAGCCAAGGATCGGAGGGGACCGCTAACTATGGCTACACCTTC.

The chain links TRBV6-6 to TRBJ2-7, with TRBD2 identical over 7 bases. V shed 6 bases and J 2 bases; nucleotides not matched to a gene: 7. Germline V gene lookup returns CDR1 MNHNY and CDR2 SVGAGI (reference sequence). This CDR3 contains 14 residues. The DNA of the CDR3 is TGTGCCAGCAGGTGGACTAGTGGAGCCTACGAGCAGTACTTC. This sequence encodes CASRWTSGAYEQYF.

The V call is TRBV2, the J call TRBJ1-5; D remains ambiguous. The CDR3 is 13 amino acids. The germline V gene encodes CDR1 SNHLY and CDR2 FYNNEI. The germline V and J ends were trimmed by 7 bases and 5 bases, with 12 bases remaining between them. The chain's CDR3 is CASNRRRDQPQHF. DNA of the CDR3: TGTGCCAGCAACAGACGGCGGGATCAGCCCCAGCATTTT.

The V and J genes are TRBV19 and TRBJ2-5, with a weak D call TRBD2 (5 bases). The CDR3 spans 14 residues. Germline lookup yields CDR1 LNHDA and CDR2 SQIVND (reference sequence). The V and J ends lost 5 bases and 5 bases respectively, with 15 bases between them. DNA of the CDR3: TGTGCCAGTAGTCGCGGTGATAGGAGGGAGACCCAGTACTTC. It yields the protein CASSRGDRRETQYF.

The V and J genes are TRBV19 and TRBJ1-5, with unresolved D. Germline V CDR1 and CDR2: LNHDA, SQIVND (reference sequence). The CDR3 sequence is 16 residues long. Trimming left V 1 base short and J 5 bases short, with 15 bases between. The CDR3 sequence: CASSIGGGPLDQPQHF. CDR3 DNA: TGTGCCAGTAGTATAGGGGGAGGGCCTCTGGATCAGCCCCAGCATTTT.

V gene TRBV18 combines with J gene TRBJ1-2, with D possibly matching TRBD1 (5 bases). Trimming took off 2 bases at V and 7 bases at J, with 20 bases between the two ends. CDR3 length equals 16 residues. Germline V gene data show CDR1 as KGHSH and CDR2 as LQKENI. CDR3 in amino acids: CASSPVRQTTFPGYTF. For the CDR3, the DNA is TGTGCCAGCTCACCAGTTCGACAGACCACTTTTCCTGGCTACACCTTC.

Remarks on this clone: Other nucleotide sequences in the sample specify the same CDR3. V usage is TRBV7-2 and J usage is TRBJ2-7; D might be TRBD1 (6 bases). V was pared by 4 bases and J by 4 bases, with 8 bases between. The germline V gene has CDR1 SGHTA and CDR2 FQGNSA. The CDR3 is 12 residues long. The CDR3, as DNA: TGTGCCAGCAGCTCCCAGGGGTACGAGCAGTACTTC. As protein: CASSSQGYEQYF.

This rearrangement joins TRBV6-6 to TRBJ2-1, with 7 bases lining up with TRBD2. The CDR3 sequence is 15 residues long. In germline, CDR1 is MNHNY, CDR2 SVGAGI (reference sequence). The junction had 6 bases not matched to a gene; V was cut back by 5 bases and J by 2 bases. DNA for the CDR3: TGTGCCAGCAGTCTCCAGCGGGGCGCCTACAATGAGCAGTTCTTC. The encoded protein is CASSLQRGAYNEQFF.

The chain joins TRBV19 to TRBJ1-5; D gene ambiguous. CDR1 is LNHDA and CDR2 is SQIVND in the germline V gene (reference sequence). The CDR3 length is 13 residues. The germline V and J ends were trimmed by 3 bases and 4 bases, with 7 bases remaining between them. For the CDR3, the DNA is TGTGCCAGTAGTATTGAGGGAAATCAGCCCCAGCATTTT. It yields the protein CASSIEGNQPQHF.